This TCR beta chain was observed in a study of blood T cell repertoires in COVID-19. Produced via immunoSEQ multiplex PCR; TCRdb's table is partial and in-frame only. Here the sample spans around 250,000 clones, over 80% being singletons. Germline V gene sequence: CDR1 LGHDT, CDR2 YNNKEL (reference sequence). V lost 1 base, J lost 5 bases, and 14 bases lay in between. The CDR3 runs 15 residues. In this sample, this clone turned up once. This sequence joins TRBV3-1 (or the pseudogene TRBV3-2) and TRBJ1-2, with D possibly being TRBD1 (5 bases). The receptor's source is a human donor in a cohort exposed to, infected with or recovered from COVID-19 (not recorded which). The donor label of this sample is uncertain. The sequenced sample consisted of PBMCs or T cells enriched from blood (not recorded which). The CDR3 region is CASSQAVDRNYGYTF. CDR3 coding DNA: TGTGCCAGCAGCCAAGCCGTCGACAGAAATTATGGCTACACCTTC.